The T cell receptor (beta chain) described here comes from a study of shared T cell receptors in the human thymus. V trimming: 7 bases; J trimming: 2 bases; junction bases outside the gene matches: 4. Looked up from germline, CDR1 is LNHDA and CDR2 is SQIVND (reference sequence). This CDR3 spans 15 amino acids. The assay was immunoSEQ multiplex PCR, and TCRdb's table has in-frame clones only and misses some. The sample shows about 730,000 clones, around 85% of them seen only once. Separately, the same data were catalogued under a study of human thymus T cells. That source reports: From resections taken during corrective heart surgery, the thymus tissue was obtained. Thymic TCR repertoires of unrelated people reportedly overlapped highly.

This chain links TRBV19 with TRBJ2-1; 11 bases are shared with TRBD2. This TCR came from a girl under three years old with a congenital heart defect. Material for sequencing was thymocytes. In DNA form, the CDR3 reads TGTGCCAGTAACGGTAGCGGGGGGGCCTACAATGAGCAGTTCTTC. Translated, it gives CASNGSGGAYNEQFF.